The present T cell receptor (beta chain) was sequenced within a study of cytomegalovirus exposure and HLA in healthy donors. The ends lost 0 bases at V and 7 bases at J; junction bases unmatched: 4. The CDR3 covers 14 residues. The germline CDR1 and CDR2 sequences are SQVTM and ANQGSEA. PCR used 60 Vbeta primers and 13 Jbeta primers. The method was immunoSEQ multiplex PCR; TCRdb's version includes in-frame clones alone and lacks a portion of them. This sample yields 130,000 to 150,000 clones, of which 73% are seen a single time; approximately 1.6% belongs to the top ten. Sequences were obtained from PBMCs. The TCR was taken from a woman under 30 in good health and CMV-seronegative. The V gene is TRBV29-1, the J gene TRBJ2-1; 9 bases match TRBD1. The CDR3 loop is CSVEDKTGGNEQFF. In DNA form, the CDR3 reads TGCAGCGTTGAAGATAAGACAGGGGGAAATGAGCAGTTCTTC.